The source of this T cell receptor (beta chain) is a study of blood T cell repertoires in COVID-19. Study-level background: The study drew acute and convalescent COVID-19 samples from the United States, Italy and Spain.

Per germline, CDR1 LGHDT and CDR2 YNNKEL (reference sequence). V dropped 4 bases and J dropped 5; count of bases not matched to a gene: 3. The CDR3 contains 15 residues. As processed by the authors: Estimation of nucleated cell counts relied on the amplification of reference gene primers. The data were produced by immunoSEQ multiplex PCR, yet TCRdb's version contains in-frame clones alone and is incomplete. The DNA gave D and trimming, while V, J and clone size come from that table. The sample includes about half a million clones, around 85% seen only once; the top ten take 8.3%. The study assigned cohorts using participant-reported clinical history. Among Cohort 3 donors, those recovered had two negative PCRs, clearance, or symptom resolution.

This TCR came from a woman in her sixties or seventies who had recovered from COVID-19. The chain carries TRBV3-1 (or the pseudogene TRBV3-2) and TRBJ1-6; TRBD1 matches 9 bases. The sequenced sample consisted of PBMCs or T cells enriched from blood (not recorded which). The DNA for the CDR3 is TGTGCCAGCAGCCTCACAGGGGGCAATAATTCACCCCTCCACTTT. Protein sequence: CASSLTGGNNSPLHF.